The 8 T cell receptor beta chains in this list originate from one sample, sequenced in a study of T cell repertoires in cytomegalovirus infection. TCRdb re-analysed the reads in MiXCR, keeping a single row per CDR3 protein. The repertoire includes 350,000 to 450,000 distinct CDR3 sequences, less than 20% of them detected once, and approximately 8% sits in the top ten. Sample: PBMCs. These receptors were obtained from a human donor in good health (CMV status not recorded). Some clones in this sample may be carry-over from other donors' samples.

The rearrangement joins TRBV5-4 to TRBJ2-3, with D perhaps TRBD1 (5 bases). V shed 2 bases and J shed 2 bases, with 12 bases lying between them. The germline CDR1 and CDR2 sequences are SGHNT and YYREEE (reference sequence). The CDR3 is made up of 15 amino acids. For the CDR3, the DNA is TGTGCCAGCAGCTTTGCGTACAGGTCCACAGATACGCAGTATTTT. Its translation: CASSFAYRSTDTQYF.

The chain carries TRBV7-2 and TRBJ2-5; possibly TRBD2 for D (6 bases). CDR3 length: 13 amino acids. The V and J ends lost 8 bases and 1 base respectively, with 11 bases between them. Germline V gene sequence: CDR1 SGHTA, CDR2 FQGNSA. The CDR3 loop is CASGRGSQETQYF. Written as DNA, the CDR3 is TGTGCCAGCGGACGGGGGAGCCAAGAGACCCAGTACTTC.

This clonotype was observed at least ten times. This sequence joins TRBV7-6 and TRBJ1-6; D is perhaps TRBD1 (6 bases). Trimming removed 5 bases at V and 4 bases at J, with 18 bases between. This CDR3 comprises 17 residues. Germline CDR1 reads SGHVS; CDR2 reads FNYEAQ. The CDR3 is CASSKRNSGQYNSPLHF. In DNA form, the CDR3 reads TGTGCCAGCAGCAAACGCAATAGTGGACAGTATAATTCACCCCTCCACTTT.

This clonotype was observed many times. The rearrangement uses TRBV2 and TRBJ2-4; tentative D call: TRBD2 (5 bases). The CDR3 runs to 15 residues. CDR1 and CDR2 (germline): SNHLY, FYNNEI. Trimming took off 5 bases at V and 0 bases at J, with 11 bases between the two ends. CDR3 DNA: TGTGCCAGCAGTTGGACTTTTCAAGCCAAAAACATTCAGTACTTC. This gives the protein CASSWTFQAKNIQYF.

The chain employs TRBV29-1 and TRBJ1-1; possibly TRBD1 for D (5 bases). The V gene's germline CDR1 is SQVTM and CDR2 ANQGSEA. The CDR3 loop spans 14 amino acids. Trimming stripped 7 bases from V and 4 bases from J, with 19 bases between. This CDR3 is CSESRVGPGTEAFF. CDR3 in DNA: TGCAGCGAATCCCGGGTGGGGCCAGGCACTGAAGCTTTCTTT.

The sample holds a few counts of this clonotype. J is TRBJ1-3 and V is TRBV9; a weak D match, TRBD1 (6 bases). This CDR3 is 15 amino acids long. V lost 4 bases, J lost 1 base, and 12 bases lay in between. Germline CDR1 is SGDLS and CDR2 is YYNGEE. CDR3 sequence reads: CASSTTGKSGNTIYF. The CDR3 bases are TGTGCCAGCAGCACCACAGGGAAGTCTGGAAACACCATATATTTT. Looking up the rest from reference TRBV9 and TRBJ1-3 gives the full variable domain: DSGVTQTPKHLITATGQRVTLRCSPRSGDLSVYWYQQSLDQGLQFLIQYYNGEERAKGNILERFSAQQFPDLHSELNLSSLELGDSALYFCASSTTGKSGNTIYFGEGSWLTVV.

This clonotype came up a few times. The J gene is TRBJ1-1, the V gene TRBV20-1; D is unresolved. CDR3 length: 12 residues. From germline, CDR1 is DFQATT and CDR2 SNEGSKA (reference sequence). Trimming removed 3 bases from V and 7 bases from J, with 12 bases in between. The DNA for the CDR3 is TGCAGTGCTAGCCTGTCCCGGGGTGAAGCTTTCTTT. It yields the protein CSASLSRGEAFF.

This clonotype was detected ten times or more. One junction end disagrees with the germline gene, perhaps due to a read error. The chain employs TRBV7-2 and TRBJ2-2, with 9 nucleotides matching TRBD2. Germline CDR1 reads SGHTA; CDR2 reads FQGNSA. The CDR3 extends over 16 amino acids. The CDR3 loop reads CASSLAGLAAGGELFF. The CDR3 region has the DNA TGTGCCAGCAGCCTAGCGGGACTAGCCGCGGGCGGGGAGCTGTTTTTT.